The 19 T cell receptor beta chains reported below all come from one sample, sequenced in a study of Ad26.COV2.S vaccination and SARS-CoV-2 variants. TCRdb keeps only in-frame clones here, not all; method: immunoSEQ multiplex PCR. The profile shows just over 350,000 clones, about 90% of them singletons. The specimen was peripheral blood, collected after recovery from COVID-19. The source of these receptors is a human donor who had recovered from COVID-19.

V gene TRBV5-6 combines with J gene TRBJ1-2, with 8 bases identical to TRBD1. Germline V CDR1 and CDR2: SGHDT, YYEEEE. This CDR3 contains 15 residues. V was clipped by 4 bases and J by 1 base; unmatched bases: 6. The CDR3 region is CASSPGTGVNYGYTF. The CDR3 DNA is TGTGCCAGCAGCCCCGGGACAGGCGTTAACTATGGCTACACCTTC.

In its sample, this clone was seen once. The V and J genes are TRBV3-1 (or the pseudogene TRBV3-2) and TRBJ2-2; TRBD2 matches at 8 bases. From germline, CDR1 is LGHDT and CDR2 YNNKEL (reference sequence). V dropped 5 bases and J dropped 5; count of bases not matched to a gene: 4. The CDR3 sequence is 14 residues long. The CDR3 is CASSFGTRTGELFF. Here the CDR3 DNA reads TGTGCCAGCAGCTTCGGGACTAGGACCGGGGAGCTGTTTTTT.

This clone appeared a single time. This same CDR3 is encoded by further DNA sequences in the sample. This chain connects TRBV6-5 to TRBJ1-1; possibly TRBD1 for D (5 bases). The CDR3 length is 13 residues. V was pared by 2 bases and J by 4 bases, with 8 bases between. Germline V lookup: CDR1 MNHEY, CDR2 SVGAGI. The CDR3 nucleotides read TGTGCCAGCAGTTACCAGGGAGGCACTGAAGCTTTCTTT. It is translated as CASSYQGGTEAFF.

The V call is TRBV6-5, the J call TRBJ1-1; TRBD1 is a possible D gene (5 bases). Per the germline V gene, CDR1 is MNHEY and CDR2 is SVGAGI. The CDR3 is made up of 13 amino acids. The V and J ends lost 8 bases and 0 bases respectively, with 10 bases between them. CDR3 sequence: CASVGTLNTEAFF. The CDR3 DNA reads TGTGCCAGCGTTGGGACCTTGAACACTGAAGCTTTCTTT.

The chain couples TRBV10-3 to TRBJ1-1; a possible D gene is TRBD1 (5 bases). V gave up 3 bases and J gave up 1 base, with 9 bases separating them. This CDR3 has 14 residues. From germline, CDR1 is ENHRY and CDR2 SYGVKD. The CDR3 DNA sequence: TGTGCCATCAGTGAACGGACACAGAACACTGAAGCTTTCTTT. It specifies CAISERTQNTEAFF.

The chain carries TRBV12-3 or TRBV12-4 and TRBJ2-1; the D gene is possibly TRBD2 (5 bases). The CDR3 is made up of 13 amino acids. Trimming removed 1 base at V and 7 bases at J, with 8 bases between. The CDR3 DNA is TGTGCCAGCAGTTTAGGGACTCCAAATGAGCAGTTCTTC. Its translation is CASSLGTPNEQFF.

This chain joins TRBV27 and TRBJ1-1; TRBD1 matches at 7 bases. Trimming took 0 bases from V and 5 from J; bases not matched to a gene: 6. The V gene's germline CDR1 is MNHEY and CDR2 SMNVEV (reference sequence). CDR3 length equals 15 residues. The CDR3 sequence is CASSLSGGGKTEAFF. CDR3 sequence (DNA): TGTGCCAGCAGTTTATCAGGAGGGGGCAAAACTGAAGCTTTCTTT.

The chain couples TRBV2 to TRBJ2-7; possibly TRBD2 for D (5 bases). CDR3 length: 11 residues. Deletions cut 6 bases from V and 3 bases from J, with 6 bases between. Per germline, CDR1 SNHLY and CDR2 FYNNEI. The CDR3 reads CASREGYEQYF. CDR3 DNA: TGTGCCAGCAGAGAGGGCTACGAGCAGTACTTC.

The chain has TRBV7-9 and TRBJ2-5; D tentatively reads TRBD1 or TRBD2 (5 bases each). Germline V lookup: CDR1 SEHNR, CDR2 FQNEAQ (reference sequence). The V end was cut by 2 bases, the J end by 4 bases, with 17 bases between. The length of the CDR3 is 16 residues. CDR3 sequence: CASSLTGGFSGETQYF. CDR3 nucleotides: TGTGCCAGCAGCTTAACAGGAGGATTTTCGGGAGAGACCCAGTACTTC.

J is TRBJ2-3 and V is TRBV2; 13 bases match TRBD2. There are 16 residues in the CDR3. The V gene end was trimmed by 3 bases and the J gene end by 3 bases; junction bases not matched to a gene: 3. Germline-derived CDR1 and CDR2 are SNHLY and FYNNEI. CDR3 in DNA: TGTGCCAGCAGTGAGACTAGCGGGGGGATGACAGATACGCAGTATTTT. Its protein is CASSETSGGMTDTQYF. The whole variable domain, remainder taken from reference TRBV2 and TRBJ2-3, is EPEVTQTPSHQVTQMGQEVILRCVPISNHLYFYWYRQILGQKVEFLVSFYNNEISEKSEIFDDQFSVERPDGSNFTLKIRSTKLEDSAMYFCASSETSGGMTDTQYFGPGTRLTVL.

The chain combines TRBV4-1 with TRBJ1-1; tentatively, D is TRBD1 (5 bases). Trimming stripped 3 bases from V and 2 bases from J, with 19 bases between. Germline V gives CDR1 MGHRA, CDR2 YSYEKL. The CDR3 runs to 17 residues. CDR3 protein: CASSHLNRTTSNTEAFF. The CDR3 DNA reads as TGCGCCAGCAGCCACCTCAACAGGACAACCTCAAACACTGAAGCTTTCTTT.

The chain links TRBV5-6 to TRBJ1-1; D remains unclear. V lost 1 base to trimming and J lost 1 base, with 8 bases between them. CDR1 is SGHDT and CDR2 is YYEEEE in the germline V gene. This CDR3 spans 14 amino acids. DNA of the CDR3: TGTGCCAGCAGCTTGACGTGGACGAACACTGAAGCTTTCTTT. Its translation is CASSLTWTNTEAFF.

The chain has TRBV2 and TRBJ1-2; D unresolved. CDR1 SNHLY and CDR2 FYNNEI come from the germline V gene. The CDR3 contains 14 residues. Trimming removed 7 bases at V and 8 bases at J, with 20 bases between. The CDR3 sequence is CASTEGAGRVGYTF. The CDR3 coding sequence is TGTGCCAGCACCGAAGGAGCGGGGAGGGTCGGCTACACCTTC.

The chain carries TRBV11-2 and TRBJ2-2; 7 nucleotides match TRBD1. V lost 0 bases to trimming and J lost 3 bases; unmatched junction nucleotides: 7. Germline V lookup: CDR1 SGHAT, CDR2 FQNNGV. This CDR3 is built from 17 residues. Here the CDR3 DNA reads TGTGCCAGCAGCTTAGAGTGGACAGGTCCCCACACCGGGGAGCTGTTTTTT. Translated, it gives CASSLEWTGPHTGELFF.

The rearrangement joins TRBV6-5 to TRBJ1-1; D is undetermined. This CDR3 has 14 amino acids. CDR1 is MNHEY and CDR2 is SVGAGI in the germline V gene. Trimming stripped 4 bases from V and 6 bases from J, with 15 bases between. The CDR3 sequence is CASSFSSRHAEAFF. In DNA, the CDR3 is TGTGCCAGCAGTTTTTCATCTCGGCACGCTGAAGCTTTCTTT.

In this sample, this clone turned up once. The rearrangement joins TRBV7-9 to TRBJ1-2, with TRBD1 as a possible D gene (5 bases). Germline lookup yields CDR1 SEHNR and CDR2 FQNEAQ (reference sequence). This CDR3 spans 12 amino acids. Trimming shortened V by 4 bases and J by 4 bases, and 7 bases separated the two germline ends. The CDR3 protein is CASSSGTYGYTF. For the CDR3, the DNA is TGTGCCAGCAGCTCCGGGACCTATGGCTACACCTTC.

A few counts support this clone. The rearrangement uses TRBV6-5 and TRBJ1-5; D possibly corresponds to TRBD1 (6 bases). The germline CDR1 and CDR2 sequences are MNHEY and SVGAGI. V was shortened by 7 bases and J by 7 bases, with 17 bases between the two germline ends. This CDR3 has 14 amino acids. DNA of the CDR3: TGTGCCAGCAAGGGCAGGGGAATAGGCCAGCCCCAGCATTTT. Its protein product is CASKGRGIGQPQHF.

The rearrangement joins TRBV5-4 to TRBJ2-6; D call uncertain. The V end lost 0 bases, the J end lost 1 base, and 5 bases lay between the germline ends. From germline, CDR1 is SGHNT and CDR2 YYREEE (reference sequence). The CDR3 has 15 amino acids. The CDR3: CASSLGASGANVLTF. DNA for the CDR3: TGTGCCAGCAGCTTGGGGGCTTCTGGGGCCAACGTCCTGACTTTC.

The chain joins TRBV29-1 to TRBJ2-1; 9 bases are shared with TRBD2. CDR3 length equals 15 residues. The V and J ends lost 6 bases and 0 bases, in that order; junction bases with no gene match: 6. Looked up from germline, CDR1 is SQVTM and CDR2 is ANQGSEA. The CDR3 DNA sequence: TGCAGCGTCCGCGGGGGGGGTAGCTCCTACAATGAGCAGTTCTTC. Translating it yields CSVRGGGSSYNEQFF.